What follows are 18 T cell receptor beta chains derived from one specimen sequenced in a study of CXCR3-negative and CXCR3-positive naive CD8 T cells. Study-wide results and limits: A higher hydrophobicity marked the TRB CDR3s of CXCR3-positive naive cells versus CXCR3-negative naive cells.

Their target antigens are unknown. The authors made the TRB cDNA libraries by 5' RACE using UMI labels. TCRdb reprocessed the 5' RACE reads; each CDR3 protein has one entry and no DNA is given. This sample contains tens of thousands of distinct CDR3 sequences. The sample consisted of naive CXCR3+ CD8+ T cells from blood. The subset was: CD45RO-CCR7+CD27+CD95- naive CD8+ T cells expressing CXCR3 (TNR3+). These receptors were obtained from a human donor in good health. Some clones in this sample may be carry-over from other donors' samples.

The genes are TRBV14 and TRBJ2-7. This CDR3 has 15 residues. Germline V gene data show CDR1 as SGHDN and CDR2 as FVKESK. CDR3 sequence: CASSQGTGSSYEQYF.

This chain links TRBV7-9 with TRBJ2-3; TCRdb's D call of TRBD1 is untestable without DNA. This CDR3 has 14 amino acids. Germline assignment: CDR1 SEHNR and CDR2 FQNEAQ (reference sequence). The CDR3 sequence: CASSYGGDTDTQYF.

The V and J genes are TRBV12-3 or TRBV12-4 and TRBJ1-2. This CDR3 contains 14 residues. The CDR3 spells CASSPSKGKDGYTF.

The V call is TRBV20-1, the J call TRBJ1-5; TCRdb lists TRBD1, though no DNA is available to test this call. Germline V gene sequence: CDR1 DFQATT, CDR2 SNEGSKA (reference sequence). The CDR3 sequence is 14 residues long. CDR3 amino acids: CSALNRGGNQPQHF.

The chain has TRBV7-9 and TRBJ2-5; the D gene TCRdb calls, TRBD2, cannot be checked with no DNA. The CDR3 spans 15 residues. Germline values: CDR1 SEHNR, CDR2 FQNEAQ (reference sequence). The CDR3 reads CASSLAGGGKETQYF.

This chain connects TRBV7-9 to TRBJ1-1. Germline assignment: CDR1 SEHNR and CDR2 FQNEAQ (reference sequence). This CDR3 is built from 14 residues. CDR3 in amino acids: CASTSFIENTEAFF.

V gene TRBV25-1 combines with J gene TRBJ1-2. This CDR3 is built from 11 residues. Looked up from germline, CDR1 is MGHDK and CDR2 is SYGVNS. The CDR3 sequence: CASGLDHGYTF.

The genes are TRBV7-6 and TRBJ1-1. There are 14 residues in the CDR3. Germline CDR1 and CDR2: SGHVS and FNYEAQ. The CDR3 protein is CASSLGDMSTEAFF.

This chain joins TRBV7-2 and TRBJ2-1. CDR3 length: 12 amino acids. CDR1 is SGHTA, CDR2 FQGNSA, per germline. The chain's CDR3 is CASSLGTNEQFF.

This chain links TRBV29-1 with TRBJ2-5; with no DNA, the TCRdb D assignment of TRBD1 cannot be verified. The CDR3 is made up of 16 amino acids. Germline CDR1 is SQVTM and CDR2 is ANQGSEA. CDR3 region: CSVELWGREARETQYF.

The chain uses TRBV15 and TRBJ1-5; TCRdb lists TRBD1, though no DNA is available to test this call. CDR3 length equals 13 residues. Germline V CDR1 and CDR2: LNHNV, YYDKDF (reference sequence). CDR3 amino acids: CATTRGVGQPQHF.

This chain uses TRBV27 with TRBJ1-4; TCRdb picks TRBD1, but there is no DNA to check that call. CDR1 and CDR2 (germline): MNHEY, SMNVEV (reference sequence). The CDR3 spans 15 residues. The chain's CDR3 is CASSFLQGLNEKLFF.

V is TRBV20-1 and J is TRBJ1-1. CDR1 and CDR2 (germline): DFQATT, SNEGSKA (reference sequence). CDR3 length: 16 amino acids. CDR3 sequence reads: CSARDQVYGSTAEAFF.

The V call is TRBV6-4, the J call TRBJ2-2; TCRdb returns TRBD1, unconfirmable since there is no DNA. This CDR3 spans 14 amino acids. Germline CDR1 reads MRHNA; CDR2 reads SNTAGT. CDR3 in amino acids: CASSGGVGTGELFF.

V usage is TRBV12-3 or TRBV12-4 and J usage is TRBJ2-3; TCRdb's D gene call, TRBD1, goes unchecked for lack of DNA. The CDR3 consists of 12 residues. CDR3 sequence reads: CASSAGEDTQYF.

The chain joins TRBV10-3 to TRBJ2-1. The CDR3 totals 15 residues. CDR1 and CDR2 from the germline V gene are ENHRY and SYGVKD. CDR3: CAISGNGDSYNEQFF.

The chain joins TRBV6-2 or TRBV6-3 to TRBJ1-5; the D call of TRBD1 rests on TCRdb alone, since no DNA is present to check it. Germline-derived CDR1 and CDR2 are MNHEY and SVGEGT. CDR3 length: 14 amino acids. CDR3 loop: CASRGTGVIQPQHF.

The CDR3 sequence is CAISTWTSSYEQYF. V and J are TRBV10-3 and TRBJ2-7. The CDR3 is 14 residues long. The germline gives CDR1 ENHRY, CDR2 SYGVKD.